Below are 15 T cell receptor beta chains sequenced from a single sample in a study of a mutant IDH1 vaccine in newly diagnosed glioma. The data were produced by immunoSEQ multiplex PCR, yet TCRdb's version contains in-frame clones alone and is incomplete. The sample records about 38,000 clones, 70% to 80% being singletons. Which antigens these TCRs recognize remains unknown. Time point specified: week 5, during vaccination. Each dose of the vaccine consisted of 300 ug of mutant IDH1 20-mer peptide, with topical imiquimod. The material sequenced was PBMCs, taken from a glioma patient whose treatment included an IDH1 peptide vaccine. Receptors were obtained from a man between 40 and 49 years old with glioma.

This clone was observed once. The chain joins TRBV5-6 to TRBJ1-6; no definite D call. Trimming shortened V by 1 base and J by 0 bases, and 11 bases separated the two germline ends. The CDR3 is 17 amino acids. CDR1 and CDR2 (germline): SGHDT, YYEEEE. The CDR3 DNA reads as TGTGCCAGCAGCTTGTCTCGACCGAGCTCCTATAATTCACCCCTCCACTTT. It specifies CASSLSRPSSYNSPLHF.

The genes are TRBV30 and TRBJ2-1; D unresolved. The germline V gene encodes CDR1 GTSNPN and CDR2 SVGIG (reference sequence). This CDR3 spans 13 amino acids. V lost 7 bases, J lost 6 bases, and 16 bases lay in between. CDR3: CAFRTGSSNEQFF. In DNA form, the CDR3 reads TGTGCCTTCCGAACCGGGTCTAGCAATGAGCAGTTCTTC.

This rearrangement joins TRBV11-2 to TRBJ2-7, with D tentatively TRBD2 (6 bases). The CDR3 totals 14 residues. The germline V and J ends were trimmed by 5 bases and 1 base, with 12 bases remaining between them. The germline V gene encodes CDR1 SGHAT and CDR2 FQNNGV. The CDR3 DNA reads TGTGCCAGCAGCCTCCCGGGAGCTTCCTACGAGCAGTACTTC. Its translation: CASSLPGASYEQYF.

The chain carries TRBV5-1 and TRBJ1-2; TRBD1 matches at 7 bases. V trimming: 4 bases; J trimming: 4 bases; junction bases outside the gene matches: 7. CDR3 length: 14 residues. Germline-derived CDR1 and CDR2 are SGHRS and YFSETQ. The CDR3 loop reads CASSLPGQIYGYTF. CDR3 DNA sequence: TGCGCCAGCAGCCTGCCGGGACAGATCTATGGCTACACCTTC.

The chain is built from TRBV28 and TRBJ1-4; D might be TRBD1 (5 bases). The V end lost 4 bases, the J end lost 8 bases, and 17 bases lay between the germline ends. The CDR3 is made up of 15 amino acids. Germline lookup yields CDR1 MDHEN and CDR2 SYDVKM. CDR3 loop: CASSSSGTEVEKLFF. The CDR3 DNA reads as TGTGCCAGCAGTTCCTCCGGGACTGAGGTGGAAAAACTGTTTTTT.

This chain uses TRBV10-3 with TRBJ2-7; a possible D gene is TRBD1 (6 bases). Germline V gene sequence: CDR1 ENHRY, CDR2 SYGVKD. The CDR3 sequence is 14 residues long. Trimming shortened V by 7 bases and J by 1 base, and 14 bases separated the two germline ends. CDR3 bases: TGTGCCATCACCCAGGGACACGGATCCTACGAGCAGTACTTC. This sequence encodes CAITQGHGSYEQYF.

The rearrangement uses TRBV5-6 and TRBJ1-3; TRBD1 matches 7 bases. CDR3 length: 16 residues. Unmatched junction bases numbered 7, after V lost 4 bases and J lost 0 bases. Germline CDR1 is SGHDT and CDR2 is YYEEEE. DNA of the CDR3: TGTGCCAGCAGCCTGGGACAGTTGTTCTCTGGAAACACCATATATTTT. Protein product: CASSLGQLFSGNTIYF.

This chain connects TRBV25-1 to TRBJ2-3; TRBD2 aligns across 8 bases. V was pared by 2 bases and J by 2 bases, with 9 bases of the junction left unmatched. Germline V CDR1 and CDR2: MGHDK, SYGVNS. The CDR3 is 17 residues long. The DNA for the CDR3 is TGTGCCAGCAGTGAAGGGACGTCTAGCGGGTCCACAGATACGCAGTATTTT. Translating gives CASSEGTSSGSTDTQYF.

The chain employs TRBV29-1 and TRBJ2-7, with D possibly being TRBD1 (6 bases). V gave up 0 bases and J gave up 6 bases, with 18 bases separating them. CDR1 is SQVTM, CDR2 ANQGSEA, per germline. The CDR3 has 15 residues. CDR3 loop: CSVEETGFGSSEQYF. Written as DNA, the CDR3 is TGCAGCGTTGAAGAGACAGGATTTGGATCGAGCGAGCAGTACTTC.

This chain joins TRBV4-1 and TRBJ2-7; 7 nucleotides line up with TRBD1. In germline, CDR1 is MGHRA, CDR2 YSYEKL. V gave up 1 base and J gave up 2 bases; unmatched junction bases: 8. This CDR3 has 16 residues. The CDR3 is CASSQAIRGTAYEQYF. The CDR3 region has the DNA TGCGCCAGCAGCCAAGCTATACGTGGGACAGCCTACGAGCAGTACTTC.

V and J are TRBV10-2 and TRBJ1-5, with a tentative D call TRBD1 (5 bases). Germline V gene sequence: CDR1 WSHSY, CDR2 SAAADI. CDR3 length: 14 amino acids. V was pared by 6 bases and J by 0 bases, with 9 bases between. CDR3 in DNA: TGCGCCAGCAGACGGGGCTATAGCAATCAGCCCCAGCATTTT. Translation: CASRRGYSNQPQHF.

The chain uses TRBV19 and TRBJ1-6; a possible D gene is TRBD1 (6 bases). Germline V gene sequence: CDR1 LNHDA, CDR2 SQIVND (reference sequence). This CDR3 region has 14 residues. V shed 4 bases and J shed 7 bases, with 11 bases lying between them. In DNA form, the CDR3 reads TGTGCCAGTAGTACAGGACAGCCCAATTCACCCCTCCACTTT. Amino acids: CASSTGQPNSPLHF.

This sequence joins TRBV5-1 and TRBJ2-6, with D possibly TRBD1 on 5 matching bases. V was cut by 3 bases and J by 1 base, with 8 bases left in between. The CDR3 length is 15 residues. CDR1 and CDR2 from the germline V gene are SGHRS and YFSETQ. The CDR3 is CASSSRQSGANVLTF. The CDR3 bases are TGCGCCAGCAGCTCGAGACAGTCTGGGGCCAACGTCCTGACTTTC.

The J gene is TRBJ2-1, the V gene TRBV19; weak D call: TRBD2 (6 bases). Germline CDR1 and CDR2: LNHDA and SQIVND (reference sequence). The CDR3 has 14 amino acids. V lost 3 bases and J lost 4, with 10 bases in between. The CDR3 region has the DNA TGTGCCAGTAGTATTAGCGGCCGGTACAATGAGCAGTTCTTC. The encoded protein is CASSISGRYNEQFF.

The V and J genes are TRBV4-2 and TRBJ1-3; D may be TRBD1 (5 bases). Germline loops: CDR1 LGHNA, CDR2 YNFKEQ. This CDR3 spans 16 amino acids. Trimming took 1 base from V and 4 from J, leaving 14 bases between them. The CDR3 coding sequence is TGTGCCAGCAGCCAAGGGGACCGATCCTTAGGAAACACCATATATTTT. Protein sequence: CASSQGDRSLGNTIYF.